The 28 T cell receptor beta chains given below trace back to one sample, sequenced in a study of T-cell memory formation after mild COVID-19. TCRdb analysed the 5' RACE reads with MiXCR anew, one entry per CDR3 protein. The sample consists of around 220,000 distinct CDR3 sequences, about 15% of them appearing once. Sequencing used PBMCs or a T cell subset sorted from them (not recorded which). The receptors here all came from a young man who had mild COVID-19 (a few samples of this study predate the infection). Cell type and time point are not known.

Only one count was recorded for this clonotype. V is TRBV7-9 and J is TRBJ2-5, with TRBD1 matching over 9 bases. V was pared by 4 bases and J by 4 bases, with 4 bases of the junction left unmatched. The CDR3 has 14 residues. Germline CDR1 SEHNR, CDR2 FQNEAQ (reference sequence). The CDR3, as DNA: TGTGCCAGCAGCTCAGGACAGGGGAGAGAGACCCAGTACTTC. Its protein product is CASSSGQGRETQYF.

The chain links TRBV24-1 to TRBJ2-2; possible D gene TRBD1, 5 bases. V gave up 4 bases and J gave up 3 bases, with 17 bases separating them. This CDR3 comprises 17 residues. Germline CDR1 is KGHDR and CDR2 is SFDVKD. The CDR3 is CATSDARQGGYTGELFF. The CDR3, as DNA: TGTGCCACCAGTGACGCCCGGCAGGGTGGATACACCGGGGAGCTGTTTTTT.

This clonotype was seen a handful of times. The V gene is TRBV6-2 or TRBV6-3, the J gene TRBJ2-1; the D is unclear. This CDR3 has 13 amino acids. The germline V and J ends were trimmed by 6 bases and 4 bases, with 10 bases remaining between them. CDR1 is MNHEY and CDR2 is SVGEGT in the germline V gene. CDR3 sequence: CASRLNVYNEQFF. The CDR3 DNA reads TGTGCCAGCAGACTTAACGTTTACAATGAGCAGTTCTTC.

This clonotype was counted at least ten times. The J gene is TRBJ2-7, the V gene TRBV10-3, with D hard to call. From germline, CDR1 is ENHRY and CDR2 SYGVKD. V shed 8 bases and J shed 7 bases, with 15 bases lying between them. The length of the CDR3 is 12 residues. In DNA form, the CDR3 reads TGTGCCATCGCAGGTGACGCTGGGGAGCAGTACGTC. Translating gives CAIAGDAGEQYV.

Here the CDR3 reads CAISGKESSGNTIYF. The DNA for the CDR3 is TGTGCCATCAGTGGCAAGGAAAGCTCTGGAAACACCATATATTTT. J is TRBJ1-3 and V is TRBV10-3; D is ambiguous. Germline V gives CDR1 ENHRY, CDR2 SYGVKD. The CDR3 has 15 amino acids. V was clipped by 4 bases and J by 0 bases, with 10 bases between them.

This clonotype has a handful of counts. V gene TRBV6-2 or TRBV6-3 combines with J gene TRBJ2-7, with TRBD1 matching over 7 bases. With 7 bases clipped from V and 3 bases from J, the junction kept 6 bases outside the gene matches. Germline CDR1 reads MNHEY; CDR2 reads SVGEGT. The CDR3 sequence is 13 residues long. CDR3 sequence: CASTDRSHYEQYF. The CDR3 DNA is TGTGCCAGCACGGACAGGTCGCACTACGAGCAGTACTTC.

This clonotype has more than one count but fewer than ten. This sequence joins TRBV7-2 and TRBJ2-1, with 10 bases matching TRBD2. The CDR3 loop spans 15 amino acids. Germline V gives CDR1 SGHTA, CDR2 FQGNSA. Germline trimming cut 5 bases from V and 8 bases from J; bases unmatched to any gene: 9. This CDR3 reads CASSLLAGARDEQFF. CDR3 coding DNA: TGTGCCAGCAGCCTTCTAGCGGGGGCAAGGGATGAGCAGTTCTTC. Together with reference TRBV7-2 and TRBJ2-1, the CDR3 gives the full variable domain: GAGVSQSPSNKVTEKGKDVELRCDPISGHTALYWYRQSLGQGLEFLIYFQGNSAPDKSGLPSDRFSAERTGGSVSTLTIQRTQQEDSAVYLCASSLLAGARDEQFFGPGTRLTVL.

This sequence joins TRBV25-1 and TRBJ2-2; no reliable D call. CDR1 is MGHDK and CDR2 is SYGVNS in the germline V gene. The CDR3 consists of 16 residues. The V end lost 1 base, the J end lost 4 bases, and 13 bases lay between the germline ends. The CDR3 region is CASSEFGRRLTGELFF. The CDR3 bases are TGTGCCAGCAGTGAATTTGGGCGGAGACTCACCGGGGAGCTGTTTTTT.

This clonotype was seen more than once but under ten times. The chain combines TRBV6-1 with TRBJ2-3, with D perhaps matching TRBD2 (5 bases). Germline V gives CDR1 MNHNS, CDR2 SASEGT. V was shortened by 2 bases and J by 1 base, with 16 bases between the two germline ends. The CDR3 contains 17 residues. The CDR3 reads CASSERVQSGGTDTQYF. CDR3 nucleotides: TGTGCCAGCAGTGAAAGGGTTCAATCCGGGGGCACAGATACGCAGTATTTT.

The table lists this clonotype with many counts. The chain recombines TRBV7-2 with TRBJ2-5; D ambiguous. There are 13 residues in the CDR3. V was clipped by 5 bases and J by 3 bases, with 10 bases between them. Germline lookup yields CDR1 SGHTA and CDR2 FQGNSA. As DNA, the CDR3 is TGTGCCAGCAGCCTCGCCCTTAAAGAGACCCAGTACTTC. It translates to CASSLALKETQYF.

This chain joins TRBV7-6 and TRBJ2-2; the D gene is possibly TRBD1 (5 bases). The germline V gene has CDR1 SGHVS and CDR2 FNYEAQ. V lost 1 base, J lost 7 bases, and 13 bases lay in between. The CDR3 runs to 15 residues. This CDR3 is CASSLVRANIGELFF. CDR3 DNA sequence: TGTGCCAGCAGCTTAGTCAGGGCAAATATCGGGGAGCTGTTTTTT. Based on the CDR3 plus reference TRBV7-6 and TRBJ2-2, the full variable domain is GAGVSQSPRYKVTKRGQDVALRCDPISGHVSLYWYRQALGQGPEFLTYFNYEAQQDKSGLPNDRFSAERPEGSISTLTIQRTEQRDSAMYRCASSLVRANIGELFFGEGSRLTVL.

This chain connects TRBV7-2 to TRBJ1-6, with a possible D match to TRBD1 (6 bases). This CDR3 is 14 amino acids long. The V gene's germline CDR1 is SGHTA and CDR2 FQGNSA. Trimming pared 8 bases from V and 10 bases from J, leaving 18 bases between. CDR3 loop: CASRNQGQRSPLHF. CDR3 nucleotides: TGTGCCAGCCGAAACCAGGGACAACGGTCACCCCTCCACTTT.

About this clonotype itself: Relative to the germline gene, one junction end is altered; a read error may explain this. The J gene is TRBJ2-3, the V gene TRBV25-1, with TRBD2 identical over 7 bases. This CDR3 has 12 amino acids. Germline assignment: CDR1 MGHDK and CDR2 SYGVNS. This CDR3 reads CASSRTSDRQYF. Written as DNA, the CDR3 is TGTGCCAGCAGCCGAACTAGCGATAGGCAGTATTTT.

This sequence joins TRBV6-4 and TRBJ2-2; 8 bases map to TRBD2. Germline values: CDR1 MRHNA, CDR2 SNTAGT. The CDR3 covers 15 residues. V was pared by 9 bases and J by 3 bases, with 9 bases of the junction left unmatched. The CDR3 DNA reads TGTGCCAGTAAAGAGCGGGAGAGTGACACCGGGGAGCTGTTTTTT. This encodes CASKERESDTGELFF.

The rearrangement links TRBV6-1 to TRBJ2-2; tentative D call: TRBD1 (5 bases). This CDR3 comprises 13 residues. V was trimmed by 7 bases and J by 2 bases, leaving 8 bases between them. Germline-derived CDR1 and CDR2 are MNHNS and SASEGT. CDR3 sequence: CASTDINTGELFF. CDR3 DNA: TGTGCCAGCACGGACATTAACACCGGGGAGCTGTTTTTT.

The chain is built from TRBV5-8 and TRBJ1-2, with TRBD1 as a possible D gene (5 bases). The germline V gene has CDR1 SGHTS and CDR2 YDEGEE. The CDR3 covers 15 residues. V lost 3 bases to trimming and J lost 3 bases, with 15 bases between them. CDR3 sequence (DNA): TGTGCCAGCAGCTCGGCTACCGGGACCTACTATGGCTACACCTTC. This translates into CASSSATGTYYGYTF.

V and J are TRBV18 and TRBJ1-2; 11 positions match TRBD1. The CDR3 runs 15 residues. Germline V gene lookup returns CDR1 KGHSH and CDR2 LQKENI. The trim removed 3 bases at V and 8 bases at J, leaving 8 bases unmatched. Here the CDR3 reads CASSPGDRGFYGYTF. The CDR3 nucleotides read TGTGCCAGCTCACCCGGGGACAGGGGGTTTTACGGCTACACCTTC.

The J gene is TRBJ2-3, the V gene TRBV6-2 or TRBV6-3, with TRBD2 matching 12 bases. The CDR3 totals 18 residues. Trimming removed 8 bases from V and 0 bases from J; junction bases left unmatched: 12. Germline V gene data show CDR1 as MNHEY and CDR2 as SVGEGT. Here the CDR3 DNA reads TGTGCCAGCCAAACGAGGACTAGCGGGGAACTAAGCACAGATACGCAGTATTTT. This gives the protein CASQTRTSGELSTDTQYF.

CDR3 in amino acids: CASSETGGGQPQHF. DNA of the CDR3: TGTGCCAGCAGTGAAACAGGGGGCGGGCAGCCCCAGCATTTT. The V call is TRBV12-3 or TRBV12-4, the J call TRBJ1-5, with 9 bases identical to TRBD1. CDR3 length equals 14 residues. Germline trimming cut 5 bases from V and 7 bases from J; bases unmatched to any gene: 6.

This clonotype was seen only a few times. CDR3 region: CASSQQQGFKDWPQHF. The CDR3 nucleotides are TGCGCCAGCAGCCAGCAACAGGGGTTCAAAGATTGGCCCCAGCATTTT. This chain connects TRBV4-3 to TRBJ1-5; 7 bases fit TRBD1. CDR3 length: 16 amino acids. V trimming: 3 bases; J trimming: 9 bases; junction bases outside the gene matches: 14. Germline V gene sequence: CDR1 LGHNA, CDR2 YSLEER.

This clonotype has more than one count but fewer than ten. The chain combines TRBV7-3 with TRBJ2-1; D gene ambiguous. This CDR3 has 16 residues. V was trimmed by 5 bases and J by 0 bases, leaving 14 bases between them. Germline CDR1 SGHTA, CDR2 FQGTGA. CDR3 protein: CASSPTGTHSYNEQFF. CDR3 nucleotide sequence: TGTGCCAGCAGCCCAACCGGCACCCACTCCTACAATGAGCAGTTCTTC.

This clonotype was recorded at least ten times. This chain uses TRBV28 with TRBJ2-7; a weak D match, TRBD2 (6 bases). V lost 5 bases and J 5 bases, leaving 16 bases between the germline ends. Germline-derived CDR1 and CDR2 are MDHEN and SYDVKM. This CDR3 has 14 amino acids. CDR3 DNA sequence: TGTGCCAGCAGTGCTCCAGGGAGGACCCACGAGCAGTACGTC. Protein: CASSAPGRTHEQYV.

V usage is TRBV20-1 and J usage is TRBJ2-3; 11 bases are a match to TRBD2. The junction had 8 bases not matched to a gene; V was cut back by 4 bases and J by 2 bases. This CDR3 is built from 16 residues. Germline V lookup: CDR1 DFQATT, CDR2 SNEGSKA (reference sequence). The CDR3 sequence is CSAILAGVGPTDTQYF. The CDR3 DNA sequence: TGCAGTGCTATACTAGCGGGGGTTGGACCCACAGATACGCAGTATTTT.

The rearrangement uses TRBV20-1 and TRBJ2-5; 9 bases are shared with TRBD2. Losses at the gene ends were 4 bases for V and 5 bases for J; bases not matched to a gene: 8. This CDR3 comprises 14 residues. The V gene's germline CDR1 is DFQATT and CDR2 SNEGSKA (reference sequence). CDR3 DNA sequence: TGCAGTGCTAATGGCGGGGGGGCAGACGAGACCCAGTACTTC. This gives the protein CSANGGGADETQYF.

This clonotype has more than one count but fewer than ten. The CDR3 protein is CASSGLGTQAYNEQFF. The CDR3 DNA reads as TGTGCCAGCAGCGGACTCGGGACGCAGGCCTACAATGAGCAGTTCTTC. The chain employs TRBV9 and TRBJ2-1, with D tentatively TRBD1 or TRBD2 (5 bases each). Germline CDR1 is SGDLS and CDR2 is YYNGEE. CDR3 length: 16 amino acids. The germline V and J ends were trimmed by 3 bases and 2 bases, with 15 bases remaining between them.

This clonotype was observed a handful of times. The chain is built from TRBV5-1 and TRBJ2-3; TRBD2 matches 13 bases. Germline V gene data show CDR1 as SGHRS and CDR2 as YFSETQ. The CDR3 is made up of 17 amino acids. V shed 6 bases and J 6 bases; nucleotides not matched to a gene: 13. The CDR3 DNA reads TGCGCCAGCACGGGAACTAGCGGGGGGGCGAGGATTGATACGCAGTATTTT. Translated, it gives CASTGTSGGARIDTQYF. Full variable domain (rest looked up from reference TRBV5-1 and TRBJ2-3): KAGVTQTPRYLIKTRGQQVTLSCSPISGHRSVSWYQQTPGQGLQFLFEYFSETQRNKGNFPGRFSGRQFSNSRSEMNVSTLELGDSALYLCASTGTSGGARIDTQYFGPGTRLTVL.

This clonotype was picked up many times. The genes are TRBV5-1 and TRBJ1-5; a possible D gene is TRBD1 (5 bases). Germline values: CDR1 SGHRS, CDR2 YFSETQ. This CDR3 region has 15 residues. The germline V and J ends were trimmed by 2 bases and 0 bases, with 9 bases remaining between them. CDR3 residues: CASSLGEASNQPQHF. The CDR3 DNA follows: TGCGCCAGCAGCTTAGGGGAAGCTAGCAATCAGCCCCAGCATTTT.

The chain recombines TRBV20-1 with TRBJ2-5; 8 positions match TRBD2. V lost 0 bases and J lost 5; bases outside the gene matches: 8. From germline, CDR1 is DFQATT and CDR2 SNEGSKA (reference sequence). The CDR3 contains 15 residues. The chain's CDR3 is CSARDTGGAGETQYF. CDR3 nucleotide sequence: TGCAGTGCTAGAGATACGGGGGGGGCTGGGGAGACCCAGTACTTC.